Listed here are 24 T cell receptor beta chains from one sample, sequenced in a study of T cell clonotyping in hematopoietic cell transplantation. The time point here: recipient sample about 28 days before transplant, after cytoreduction. Sequenced by immunoSEQ multiplex PCR; TCRdb stores in-frame clones only, minus some. Here the sample spans about 20,000 clones, 86% being singletons. Source: peripheral blood mononuclear cells, taken before stem cell transplant. Source of these receptors: a man in his fifties or sixties with acute myeloid leukemia. Some clones in this sample may be carry-over from other donors' samples.

The rearrangement joins TRBV7-9 to TRBJ1-2; no firm D call. V dropped 5 bases and J dropped 1 base, with 5 bases sitting between them. Germline V gene lookup returns CDR1 SEHNR and CDR2 FQNEAQ (reference sequence). The CDR3 contains 12 residues. CDR3 in amino acids: CASSGSNYGYTF. CDR3 DNA: TGTGCCAGCAGCGGGAGTAACTATGGCTACACCTTC.

This clone ranks as medium-sized. The chain uses TRBV5-6 and TRBJ1-1, with D hard to call. This CDR3 region has 13 residues. From germline, CDR1 is SGHDT and CDR2 YYEEEE. The germline V and J ends were trimmed by 4 bases and 3 bases, with 10 bases remaining between them. The CDR3 nucleotides are TGTGCCAGCAGCCCGGGGTACTACACTGAAGCTTTCTTT. Its protein is CASSPGYYTEAFF.

CDR3 protein: CASRGTGQGYEQYF. The CDR3 coding sequence is TGTGCCAGCAGGGGGACGGGACAGGGCTACGAGCAGTACTTC. The chain employs TRBV28 and TRBJ2-7, with TRBD1 identical over 9 bases. V dropped 6 bases and J dropped 3; count of bases not matched to a gene: 6. Germline CDR1 reads MDHEN; CDR2 reads SYDVKM. The CDR3 is 14 amino acids.

The chain joins TRBV5-4 to TRBJ2-2; TRBD1 aligns across 9 bases. The CDR3 covers 15 residues. Trimming took 4 bases from V and 3 from J; bases not matched to a gene: 4. Germline CDR1 and CDR2: SGHNT and YYREEE (reference sequence). CDR3: CASSPRTGDTGELFF. CDR3 coding DNA: TGTGCCAGCAGCCCCCGGACAGGGGACACCGGGGAGCTGTTTTTT.

The gene calls are TRBV25-1 and TRBJ1-1; TRBD1 agrees at 12 bases. This CDR3 comprises 16 residues. Germline V lookup: CDR1 MGHDK, CDR2 SYGVNS. The junction had 9 bases not matched to a gene; V was cut back by 4 bases and J by 6 bases. In DNA, the CDR3 is TGTGCCAGCAGTGGGTCCACGGGACAGGGGGCCCCTGAAGCTTTCTTT. Its protein is CASSGSTGQGAPEAFF.

This chain's CDR3 is CASRLTGSSYNEQFF. For the CDR3, the DNA is TGTGCCAGCAGATTGACAGGGAGCTCCTACAATGAGCAGTTCTTC. The gene calls are TRBV7-2 and TRBJ2-1; TRBD1 agrees at 7 bases. The CDR3 covers 15 residues. The germline V gene has CDR1 SGHTA and CDR2 FQGNSA. The junction had 5 bases not matched to a gene; V was cut back by 6 bases and J by 0 bases.

The V call is TRBV30, the J call TRBJ1-2, with TRBD1 matching 10 bases. In germline, CDR1 is GTSNPN, CDR2 SVGIG (reference sequence). This CDR3 region has 12 residues. The J segment lost 11 bases and the V segment lost 1 base, leaving 4 bases of the junction unmatched. This chain's CDR3 is CAWSASDRGYTF. The CDR3 DNA sequence: TGTGCCTGGAGTGCCTCGGACAGGGGGTACACCTTC.

The V and J genes are TRBV4-3 and TRBJ2-1, with 8 nucleotides matching TRBD1. The CDR3 has 15 residues. The junction had 8 bases not matched to a gene; V was cut back by 0 bases and J by 10 bases. Germline V gene lookup returns CDR1 LGHNA and CDR2 YSLEER. CDR3 DNA sequence: TGCGCCAGCAGCCAAGACAGGGGGCGTAGGGAAGAGCAGTTCTTC. The encoded protein is CASSQDRGRREEQFF.

This clone was detected only once. The chain has TRBV5-8 and TRBJ1-1; D not resolved. The CDR3 spans 14 residues. CDR1 is SGHTS, CDR2 YDEGEE, per germline. V lost 7 bases to trimming and J lost 0 bases, with 13 bases between them. The CDR3 region is CASYPGAMNTEAFF. The CDR3 region has the DNA TGTGCCAGCTACCCGGGCGCCATGAACACTGAAGCTTTCTTT. Using reference TRBV5-8 and TRBJ1-1 for the parts outside the CDR3, the full variable domain is EAGVTQSPTHLIKTRGQQATLRCSPISGHTSVYWYQQALGLGLQFLLWYDEGEERNRGNFPPRFSGRQFPNYSSELNVNALELEDSALYLCASYPGAMNTEAFFGQGTRLTVV.

The V and J genes are TRBV7-9 and TRBJ2-7; D is undetermined. CDR3 length equals 12 residues. Trimming removed 1 base from V and 1 base from J, with 2 bases in between. Germline values: CDR1 SEHNR, CDR2 FQNEAQ (reference sequence). The CDR3 region has the DNA TGTGCCAGCAGCTTAGGGTCCTACGAGCAGTACTTC. It specifies CASSLGSYEQYF.

The chain links TRBV7-2 to TRBJ1-1; tentative D call: TRBD1 (5 bases). Germline V lookup: CDR1 SGHTA, CDR2 FQGNSA. CDR3 length: 13 residues. Deletions cut 5 bases from V and 3 bases from J, with 10 bases between. The CDR3 here is CASSPGADTEAFF. The CDR3 nucleotides are TGTGCCAGCAGCCCCGGGGCGGACACTGAAGCTTTCTTT.

The CDR3 sequence: CASSQELSRVDEQFF. For the CDR3, the DNA is TGTGCCAGCAGCCAAGAACTCTCGAGAGTAGATGAGCAGTTCTTC. The chain has TRBV4-2 and TRBJ2-1, with D hard to call. CDR1 and CDR2 (germline): LGHNA, YNFKEQ. The CDR3 has 15 amino acids. V lost 0 bases and J 8 bases, leaving 14 bases between the germline ends.

The chain is built from TRBV7-9 and TRBJ1-2; D remains ambiguous. The germline CDR1 and CDR2 sequences are SEHNR and FQNEAQ (reference sequence). This CDR3 has 14 residues. With 5 bases removed from V and 0 bases from J, the gap between germline ends came to 10 bases. CDR3 protein: CASSPGRSNYGYTF. The CDR3 DNA is TGTGCCAGCAGCCCGGGGAGGTCTAACTATGGCTACACCTTC.

The V gene is TRBV19, the J gene TRBJ2-3, with D perhaps matching TRBD2 (5 bases). V lost 5 bases and J 2 bases, leaving 11 bases between the germline ends. Germline values: CDR1 LNHDA, CDR2 SQIVND (reference sequence). The CDR3 runs to 14 residues. The CDR3 DNA reads as TGTGCCAGTAGTGTGGGCGGGCACACAGATACGCAGTATTTT. Translated: CASSVGGHTDTQYF.

The chain recombines TRBV9 with TRBJ2-3; no clear D gene. V shed 0 bases and J shed 4 bases, with 15 bases lying between them. The CDR3 spans 16 residues. Looked up from germline, CDR1 is SGDLS and CDR2 is YYNGEE. As DNA, the CDR3 is TGTGCCAGCAGCGTAGGGGTTAGCCTTAGGGCAGATACGCAGTATTTT. It specifies CASSVGVSLRADTQYF.

J is TRBJ1-6 and V is TRBV10-3; D is perhaps TRBD1 (6 bases). This CDR3 has 16 residues. The V gene lost 5 bases and the J gene lost 8 bases, with 19 bases spanning the gap. CDR1 and CDR2 (germline): ENHRY, SYGVKD. The CDR3 here is CAISPRQEARDSPLHF. The CDR3 DNA reads as TGTGCCATCAGTCCACGACAGGAGGCGAGGGATTCACCCCTCCACTTT.

This chain uses TRBV4-1 with TRBJ1-5, with TRBD1 matching 10 bases. The CDR3 is 15 residues long. Germline V gene sequence: CDR1 MGHRA, CDR2 YSYEKL. V gave up 1 base and J gave up 7 bases; unmatched junction bases: 4. CDR3 nucleotides: TGCGCCAGCAGCCAAGGACAGGGGGCATGGCAGCCCCAGCATTTT. Translated: CASSQGQGAWQPQHF.

In DNA form, the CDR3 reads TGTGCCAGCAGCTTCGAATTCGGAAGTGTGCATTTT. Translated: CASSFEFGSVHF. The rearrangement uses TRBV7-8 and TRBJ1-5, with no clear D. This CDR3 has 12 amino acids. Trimming stripped 3 bases from V and 15 bases from J, with 15 bases between. The germline V gene has CDR1 SGHVS and CDR2 FQNEAQ.

J is TRBJ2-1 and V is TRBV7-2, with 13 bases matching TRBD2. The V segment lost 5 bases and the J segment 8 bases; nucleotides outside the gene matches: 9. The germline V gene encodes CDR1 SGHTA and CDR2 FQGNSA. This CDR3 spans 16 amino acids. CDR3 sequence (DNA): TGTGCCAGCAGCGCCCGGACTAGCGGGGGCAGGGATGAGCAGTTCTTC. It encodes CASSARTSGGRDEQFF. The variable domain in full, completed from reference TRBV7-2 and TRBJ2-1, reads GAGVSQSPSNKVTEKGKDVELRCDPISGHTALYWYRQSLGQGLEFLIYFQGNSAPDKSGLPSDRFSAERTGGSVSTLTIQRTQQEDSAVYLCASSARTSGGRDEQFFGPGTRLTVL.

The chain uses TRBV4-2 and TRBJ1-2; D unresolved. The V and J ends lost 1 base and 4 bases respectively, with 7 bases between them. CDR1 and CDR2 from the germline V gene are LGHNA and YNFKEQ. This CDR3 region has 13 residues. The CDR3 DNA sequence: TGTGCCAGCAGCCAAGGGGGAAGCTATGGCTACACCTTC. Its protein product is CASSQGGSYGYTF.

This clone was counted only a few times. The chain recombines TRBV5-6 with TRBJ1-2; TRBD1 matches at 7 bases. The germline V gene has CDR1 SGHDT and CDR2 YYEEEE. Losses at the gene ends were 0 bases for V and 8 bases for J; bases not matched to a gene: 7. The length of the CDR3 is 14 residues. The CDR3 coding sequence is TGTGCCAGCAGCTTGGCCAGGGGGTCTGTCGGCTACACCTTC. It is translated as CASSLARGSVGYTF.

The chain combines TRBV30 with TRBJ1-5; 9 nucleotides line up with TRBD1. This CDR3 spans 13 amino acids. Germline values: CDR1 GTSNPN, CDR2 SVGIG (reference sequence). Losses at the gene ends were 6 bases for V and 7 bases for J; bases not matched to a gene: 7. The CDR3 sequence: CACGQGTHQPQHF. CDR3 sequence (DNA): TGTGCCTGCGGACAGGGGACCCACCAGCCCCAGCATTTT.

V and J are TRBV29-1 and TRBJ2-7; maybe TRBD1 (6 bases). Trimming shortened V by 6 bases and J by 0 bases, and 9 bases separated the two germline ends. From germline, CDR1 is SQVTM and CDR2 ANQGSEA. CDR3 length: 12 residues. CDR3 protein: CSVGDNSYEQYF. The CDR3 nucleotides read TGCAGCGTCGGGGACAACTCCTACGAGCAGTACTTC.

The chain links TRBV7-9 to TRBJ1-1; no reliable D call. Germline CDR1 is SEHNR and CDR2 is FQNEAQ (reference sequence). The CDR3 length is 13 residues. The V gene lost 1 base and the J gene lost 1 base, with 4 bases spanning the gap. The CDR3 loop reads CASSLGENTEAFF. The CDR3 region has the DNA TGTGCCAGCAGCTTAGGAGAGAACACTGAAGCTTTCTTT.